The text below deals with one TCR beta chain. Clones were sequenced by immunoSEQ multiplex PCR, and TCRdb holds only the in-frame ones, with some missing. The table shows fewer than 400,000 clones, with 86% occurring only once. The sample is drawn from a study of Ad26.COV2.S vaccination and SARS-CoV-2 variants. CDR1 and CDR2 (germline): SNHLY, FYNNEI. The CDR3 totals 15 residues. The ends lost 7 bases at V and 2 bases at J; junction bases unmatched: 10. Regarding treatment: some 20 received Ad26.COV2.S at low or high dose, single or two shots; several received placebo; per-sample allocation not given. On day 63 after the first injection, vaccine and placebo recipients gave samples.

J is TRBJ1-2 and V is TRBV2; 7 positions agree with TRBD1. The sample consisted of peripheral blood, taken in a trial of Ad26.COV2.S vaccine versus placebo. The TCR originated in a person between 18 and 65 years old who received the Ad26.COV2.S COVID-19 vaccine or a placebo. As DNA, the CDR3 is TGTGCCAGCACCTTCGGGGCAGGGGGAAACTATGGCTACACCTTC. Residues: CASTFGAGGNYGYTF. Supplemented by reference TRBV2 and TRBJ1-2, the full variable domain reads EPEVTQTPSHQVTQMGQEVILRCVPISNHLYFYWYRQILGQKVEFLVSFYNNEISEKSEIFDDQFSVERPDGSNFTLKIRSTKLEDSAMYFCASTFGAGGNYGYTFGSGTRLTVV.